These 30 T cell receptor beta chains came from one sample sequenced in a study of T cells in Graves' hyperthyroidism and ophthalmopathy. Using RNA transcripts as the source, TCR beta CDR3 regions were amplified. Using the HTBI primer set, a first-round RT-PCR was run on the TCR CDR3. MiXCR, applied by TCRdb to the multiplex PCR reads, yields one record per CDR3 protein. The profile shows over 300,000 distinct CDR3 sequences, roughly 13% of them singletons. The sequenced sample was blood. Receptor source: a woman aged 40 to 49 with Graves' ophthalmopathy.

The chain is built from TRBV12-3 or TRBV12-4 and TRBJ2-5; the match to TRBD2 covers 10 bases. V lost 6 bases and J lost 7; bases outside the gene matches: 5. This CDR3 is built from 13 residues. CDR3 protein: CASRAGGLVTQYF. As DNA, the CDR3 is TGTGCCAGCAGAGCGGGAGGGCTAGTGACCCAGTACTTC.

This clonotype was counted between two and nine times. The chain carries TRBV20-1 and TRBJ2-3; perhaps D is TRBD1 or TRBD2 (5 bases each). Between the trimmed V and J ends, which lost 0 bases and 6 bases, there was a span of 25 bases. The CDR3 has 18 amino acids. CDR1 is DFQATT and CDR2 is SNEGSKA in the germline V gene (reference sequence). Here the CDR3 DNA reads TGCAGTGCTAGAGATCTTTTCTTAGCGAGGGGAACGGAGGATACGCAGTATTTT. It translates to CSARDLFLARGTEDTQYF.

This clonotype has a count of ten or more. This chain uses TRBV12-3 or TRBV12-4 with TRBJ1-6, with unresolved D. The ends were cut back, 0 bases at V and 3 bases at J, with 3 bases in the middle. The CDR3 is 14 residues long. For the CDR3, the DNA is TGTGCCAGCAGTTTAGCCCACTATAATTCACCCCTCCACTTT. Its translation: CASSLAHYNSPLHF.

The chain uses TRBV2 and TRBJ2-1, with 11 bases that match TRBD1. The length of the CDR3 is 17 residues. Germline V CDR1 and CDR2: SNHLY, FYNNEI. Trimming took 4 bases from V and 3 from J; bases not matched to a gene: 8. CDR3 coding DNA: TGTGCCAGCAGTGCCACACGGACAGGGGGCTTCTACAATGAGCAGTTCTTC. Translated, it gives CASSATRTGGFYNEQFF. Looking up the rest from reference TRBV2 and TRBJ2-1 gives the full variable domain: EPEVTQTPSHQVTQMGQEVILRCVPISNHLYFYWYRQILGQKVEFLVSFYNNEISEKSEIFDDQFSVERPDGSNFTLKIRSTKLEDSAMYFCASSATRTGGFYNEQFFGPGTRLTVL.

This clonotype was seen ten or more times. The chain carries TRBV5-4 and TRBJ2-5; 9 nucleotides align to TRBD2. The junction had 6 bases not matched to a gene; V was cut back by 2 bases and J by 1 base. CDR3 length equals 16 residues. CDR1 is SGHNT, CDR2 YYREEE, per germline (reference sequence). The CDR3 nucleotides are TGTGCCAGCAGCTTTTCTAGCGGGACTTTCCAAGAGACCCAGTACTTC. Amino acid sequence: CASSFSSGTFQETQYF.

This clonotype was seen repeatedly, ten times or more. The V gene is TRBV6-1, the J gene TRBJ2-1, with D maybe TRBD2 (6 bases). Germline V gene data show CDR1 as MNHNS and CDR2 as SASEGT. Trimming removed 7 bases from V and 7 bases from J, with 23 bases in between. This CDR3 comprises 16 residues. The CDR3 sequence is CASTPTTEGLTNEQFF. The DNA for the CDR3 is TGTGCCAGCACACCGACAACGGAGGGGCTTACTAATGAGCAGTTCTTC.

The chain uses TRBV24-1 and TRBJ1-1; 8 bases line up with TRBD1. The CDR3 extends over 12 amino acids. Germline V CDR1 and CDR2: KGHDR, SFDVKD. After removal of 4 bases from V and 11 bases from J, the junction contained 5 bases not matched to a gene. CDR3 in amino acids: CATSESTGAAFF. The CDR3 nucleotides are TGTGCCACCAGTGAGTCGACAGGGGCCGCTTTCTTT.

This clonotype was observed many times. The CDR3 protein is CASSVDRLRTDTQYF. The CDR3 DNA is TGTGCCAGCAGTGTTGACAGGTTGAGAACAGATACGCAGTATTTT. V is TRBV6-1 and J is TRBJ2-3; weak D call: TRBD1 (6 bases). The CDR3 covers 15 residues. Germline assignment: CDR1 MNHNS and CDR2 SASEGT. V was pared by 4 bases and J by 3 bases, with 14 bases between.

This chain joins TRBV28 and TRBJ1-2; D perhaps matches TRBD1 (6 bases). CDR1 and CDR2 (germline): MDHEN, SYDVKM. The CDR3 has 14 residues. Trimming left V 2 bases short and J 2 bases short, with 9 bases between. CDR3 DNA sequence: TGTGCCAGCAGTTTACCGGACAGAAACTATGGCTACACCTTC. Its translation is CASSLPDRNYGYTF.

This clonotype was counted at least ten times. V and J are TRBV7-2 and TRBJ2-1; 11 bases are a match to TRBD2. The V gene's germline CDR1 is SGHTA and CDR2 FQGNSA. Germline trimming cut 6 bases from V and 12 bases from J; bases unmatched to any gene: 13. CDR3 length equals 15 residues. The CDR3 DNA follows: TGTGCCAGCAGTGGGCTAGCGGGAGGATTATCATGGCAGTTCTTC. Translated, it gives CASSGLAGGLSWQFF.

The chain uses TRBV19 and TRBJ1-2, with D possibly being TRBD1 (5 bases). This CDR3 contains 16 residues. CDR1 and CDR2 from the germline V gene are LNHDA and SQIVND (reference sequence). Trimming pared 5 bases from V and 5 bases from J, leaving 21 bases between. Here the CDR3 DNA reads TGTGCCAGTAGTCCCCTAGGACAAGCCAGGGTGTATGGCTACACCTTC. It encodes CASSPLGQARVYGYTF.

This rearrangement joins TRBV7-8 to TRBJ2-5; TRBD2 is a possible D gene (7 bases). The CDR3 is 13 residues long. The V gene's germline CDR1 is SGHVS and CDR2 FQNEAQ. Here the CDR3 DNA reads TGTGCTGGGGGGCAGGGAGGGCGAGAGACCCAGTACTTC. Its protein product is CAGGQGGRETQYF.

There are many counts of this clonotype. The chain carries TRBV7-2 and TRBJ2-7, with D perhaps TRBD2 (5 bases). The CDR3 loop spans 16 amino acids. Germline CDR1 reads SGHTA; CDR2 reads FQGNSA. The germline V and J ends were trimmed by 5 bases and 2 bases, with 19 bases remaining between them. Here the CDR3 DNA reads TGTGCCAGCAGCCCCTCTGGCTGGCGGGCTACCTACGAGCAGTACTTC. It is translated as CASSPSGWRATYEQYF.

This rearrangement joins TRBV27 to TRBJ1-2; D might be TRBD1 (5 bases). Germline CDR1 MNHEY, CDR2 SMNVEV (reference sequence). CDR3 length: 14 amino acids. Trimming cost V 5 bases and J 2 bases, with 12 bases left between them. CDR3 residues: CASSTGATNYGYTF. DNA of the CDR3: TGTGCCAGCAGTACTGGGGCCACGAACTATGGCTACACCTTC.

The chain couples TRBV4-1 to TRBJ2-3; 10 bases map to TRBD2. The CDR3 totals 16 residues. V lost 0 bases and J lost 5; bases outside the gene matches: 5. CDR1 MGHRA and CDR2 YSYEKL come from the germline V gene. CDR3 bases: TGCGCCAGCAGCCAAGAGGGGACTAGCGTGGGAGATACGCAGTATTTT. This sequence encodes CASSQEGTSVGDTQYF.

This clonotype was recorded at least ten times. The chain links TRBV11-2 to TRBJ2-1; D not resolved. Germline assignment: CDR1 SGHAT and CDR2 FQNNGV. This CDR3 is 16 amino acids long. The V end lost 4 bases, the J end lost 3 bases, and 16 bases lay between the germline ends. The CDR3, as DNA: TGTGCCAGCAGCTCCCGAGGCAGCCGGCTCTACAATGAGCAGTTCTTC. Protein product: CASSSRGSRLYNEQFF.

This clonotype was picked up many times. This sequence joins TRBV5-1 and TRBJ2-1, with D possibly being TRBD1 (5 bases). This CDR3 region has 15 residues. V lost 4 bases and J 1 base, leaving 12 bases between the germline ends. The germline V gene has CDR1 SGHRS and CDR2 YFSETQ. The CDR3: CASSLLDSSYNEQFF. Here the CDR3 DNA reads TGCGCCAGCAGCCTCCTTGACAGTTCCTACAATGAGCAGTTCTTC. Combining the CDR3 with reference TRBV5-1 and TRBJ2-1 gives the whole variable domain KAGVTQTPRYLIKTRGQQVTLSCSPISGHRSVSWYQQTPGQGLQFLFEYFSETQRNKGNFPGRFSGRQFSNSRSEMNVSTLELGDSALYLCASSLLDSSYNEQFFGPGTRLTVL.

In its sample, this clonotype was seen many times. V gene TRBV15 combines with J gene TRBJ2-3, with a weak D call TRBD2 (5 bases). Germline V gives CDR1 LNHNV, CDR2 YYDKDF (reference sequence). V was cut by 3 bases and J by 0 bases, with 22 bases left in between. The CDR3 sequence is 19 residues long. The DNA of the CDR3 is TGTGCCACCAGCAGTCCCGGTTTCCGCCTAGCCTTTAGCACAGATACGCAGTATTTT. Translation gives CATSSPGFRLAFSTDTQYF.

This clonotype occurred many times. The V call is TRBV11-2, the J call TRBJ2-3, with TRBD1 matching over 8 bases. V was pared by 4 bases and J by 2 bases, with 11 bases of the junction left unmatched. The germline gives CDR1 SGHAT, CDR2 FQNNGV. This CDR3 region has 17 residues. CDR3 residues: CASSSPSGTGTTDTQYF. DNA of the CDR3: TGTGCCAGCAGCTCACCCTCCGGGACAGGCACCACAGATACGCAGTATTTT.

The chain has TRBV20-1 and TRBJ1-1; no clear D gene. The V end lost 6 bases, the J end lost 5 bases, and 13 bases lay between the germline ends. The length of the CDR3 is 12 residues. Germline V gene lookup returns CDR1 DFQATT and CDR2 SNEGSKA (reference sequence). The CDR3 here is CSARRPGTEAFF. In nucleotides, the CDR3 is TGCAGTGCCCGTCGACCGGGAACTGAAGCTTTCTTT.

This rearrangement joins TRBV2 to TRBJ2-2, with TRBD1 identical over 9 bases. CDR1 is SNHLY, CDR2 FYNNEI, per germline. The V gene end was trimmed by 5 bases and the J gene end by 2 bases; junction bases not matched to a gene: 3. CDR3 size: 15 residues. The CDR3: CASSRTGENTGELFF. The CDR3 DNA reads as TGTGCCAGCAGTCGGACAGGGGAAAACACCGGGGAGCTGTTTTTT.

The chain employs TRBV29-1 and TRBJ2-7; D call uncertain. V dropped 3 bases and J dropped 6 bases, with 15 bases sitting between them. Germline loops: CDR1 SQVTM, CDR2 ANQGSEA. This CDR3 has 13 amino acids. The CDR3, as DNA: TGCAGCGTTGAGATGGGCGGCGGCCGCGAGCAGTACTTC. Amino acid sequence: CSVEMGGGREQYF.

This clonotype was observed a few times. The J gene is TRBJ1-5, the V gene TRBV4-1; D uncertain. Trimming took 4 bases from V and 1 from J, leaving 11 bases between them. The CDR3 runs to 15 residues. Germline assignment: CDR1 MGHRA and CDR2 YSYEKL. CDR3 DNA: TGCGCCAGCAGCCCTTCTCTGGGAAGCAATCAGCCCCAGCATTTT. Translated: CASSPSLGSNQPQHF.

This clonotype appeared many times. The V and J genes are TRBV20-1 and TRBJ2-5; possible D gene TRBD1, 7 bases. Germline V lookup: CDR1 DFQATT, CDR2 SNEGSKA (reference sequence). The CDR3 has 15 amino acids. With 5 bases removed from V and 2 bases from J, the gap between germline ends came to 18 bases. DNA of the CDR3: TGCAGTGCTCGGAGAAGGACAGGAGGGCAAGAGACCCAGTACTTC. Translation gives CSARRRTGGQETQYF.

Details on this clonotype: A much bigger clone sits one base away, suggesting this may be a read error. V usage is TRBV11-2 and J usage is TRBJ2-1; tentatively, D is TRBD1 (6 bases). This CDR3 contains 15 residues. CDR1 and CDR2 (germline): SGHAT, FQNNGV. Trimming cost V 3 bases and J 8 bases, with 17 bases left between them. This CDR3 reads CASSFGRGNGDEQFF. CDR3 coding DNA: TGTGCCAGCAGCTTCGGTAGGGGGAATGGCGATGAGCAGTTCTTC.

A word on this clonotype: A read error may produce the germline difference seen at one junction end. The chain employs TRBV6-1 and TRBJ2-7; D is unclear. Looked up from germline, CDR1 is MNHNS and CDR2 is SASEGT. CDR3 size: 14 residues. CDR3 DNA: TGTGCCAGCAGTGAAAACGGACGGATCTACGGGCAGTACTTC. Its translation: CASSENGRIYGQYF.

This clonotype was counted ten times or more. The V and J genes are TRBV12-3 or TRBV12-4 and TRBJ2-7; maybe TRBD1 (6 bases). CDR3 length: 13 residues. V shed 7 bases and J shed 0 bases, with 10 bases lying between them. CDR3 bases: TGTGCCAGCACCCCAGGGGCCTCCTACGAGCAGTACTTC. This gives the protein CASTPGASYEQYF.

The chain recombines TRBV15 with TRBJ1-2, with D possibly being TRBD1 (6 bases). Trimming took 0 bases from V and 8 from J, leaving 22 bases between them. This CDR3 has 17 residues. The germline gives CDR1 LNHNV, CDR2 YYDKDF (reference sequence). The CDR3 sequence is CATSRDLFRQGPGGYTF. CDR3 coding DNA: TGTGCCACCAGCAGAGATCTCTTTAGGCAGGGGCCAGGAGGCTACACCTTC.

The CDR3 DNA follows: TGTGCCAGCAGCGCCTGGGACAGTCCCTACGAGCAGTACTTC. It yields the protein CASSAWDSPYEQYF. The genes are TRBV9 and TRBJ2-7; TRBD1 matches 7 bases. The ends lost 3 bases at V and 2 bases at J; junction bases unmatched: 5. Germline CDR1 SGDLS, CDR2 YYNGEE. The CDR3 extends over 14 amino acids.

This clonotype occurred many times. The rearrangement uses TRBV19 and TRBJ2-1, with 10 bases aligning to TRBD2. CDR1 is LNHDA, CDR2 SQIVND, per germline (reference sequence). CDR3 size: 15 residues. With V trimmed by 5 bases and J by 7 bases, 8 bases remained unmatched. Here the CDR3 reads CASSPQGLARNEQFF. The CDR3, as DNA: TGTGCCAGTAGTCCCCAGGGACTAGCGCGAAATGAGCAGTTCTTC.